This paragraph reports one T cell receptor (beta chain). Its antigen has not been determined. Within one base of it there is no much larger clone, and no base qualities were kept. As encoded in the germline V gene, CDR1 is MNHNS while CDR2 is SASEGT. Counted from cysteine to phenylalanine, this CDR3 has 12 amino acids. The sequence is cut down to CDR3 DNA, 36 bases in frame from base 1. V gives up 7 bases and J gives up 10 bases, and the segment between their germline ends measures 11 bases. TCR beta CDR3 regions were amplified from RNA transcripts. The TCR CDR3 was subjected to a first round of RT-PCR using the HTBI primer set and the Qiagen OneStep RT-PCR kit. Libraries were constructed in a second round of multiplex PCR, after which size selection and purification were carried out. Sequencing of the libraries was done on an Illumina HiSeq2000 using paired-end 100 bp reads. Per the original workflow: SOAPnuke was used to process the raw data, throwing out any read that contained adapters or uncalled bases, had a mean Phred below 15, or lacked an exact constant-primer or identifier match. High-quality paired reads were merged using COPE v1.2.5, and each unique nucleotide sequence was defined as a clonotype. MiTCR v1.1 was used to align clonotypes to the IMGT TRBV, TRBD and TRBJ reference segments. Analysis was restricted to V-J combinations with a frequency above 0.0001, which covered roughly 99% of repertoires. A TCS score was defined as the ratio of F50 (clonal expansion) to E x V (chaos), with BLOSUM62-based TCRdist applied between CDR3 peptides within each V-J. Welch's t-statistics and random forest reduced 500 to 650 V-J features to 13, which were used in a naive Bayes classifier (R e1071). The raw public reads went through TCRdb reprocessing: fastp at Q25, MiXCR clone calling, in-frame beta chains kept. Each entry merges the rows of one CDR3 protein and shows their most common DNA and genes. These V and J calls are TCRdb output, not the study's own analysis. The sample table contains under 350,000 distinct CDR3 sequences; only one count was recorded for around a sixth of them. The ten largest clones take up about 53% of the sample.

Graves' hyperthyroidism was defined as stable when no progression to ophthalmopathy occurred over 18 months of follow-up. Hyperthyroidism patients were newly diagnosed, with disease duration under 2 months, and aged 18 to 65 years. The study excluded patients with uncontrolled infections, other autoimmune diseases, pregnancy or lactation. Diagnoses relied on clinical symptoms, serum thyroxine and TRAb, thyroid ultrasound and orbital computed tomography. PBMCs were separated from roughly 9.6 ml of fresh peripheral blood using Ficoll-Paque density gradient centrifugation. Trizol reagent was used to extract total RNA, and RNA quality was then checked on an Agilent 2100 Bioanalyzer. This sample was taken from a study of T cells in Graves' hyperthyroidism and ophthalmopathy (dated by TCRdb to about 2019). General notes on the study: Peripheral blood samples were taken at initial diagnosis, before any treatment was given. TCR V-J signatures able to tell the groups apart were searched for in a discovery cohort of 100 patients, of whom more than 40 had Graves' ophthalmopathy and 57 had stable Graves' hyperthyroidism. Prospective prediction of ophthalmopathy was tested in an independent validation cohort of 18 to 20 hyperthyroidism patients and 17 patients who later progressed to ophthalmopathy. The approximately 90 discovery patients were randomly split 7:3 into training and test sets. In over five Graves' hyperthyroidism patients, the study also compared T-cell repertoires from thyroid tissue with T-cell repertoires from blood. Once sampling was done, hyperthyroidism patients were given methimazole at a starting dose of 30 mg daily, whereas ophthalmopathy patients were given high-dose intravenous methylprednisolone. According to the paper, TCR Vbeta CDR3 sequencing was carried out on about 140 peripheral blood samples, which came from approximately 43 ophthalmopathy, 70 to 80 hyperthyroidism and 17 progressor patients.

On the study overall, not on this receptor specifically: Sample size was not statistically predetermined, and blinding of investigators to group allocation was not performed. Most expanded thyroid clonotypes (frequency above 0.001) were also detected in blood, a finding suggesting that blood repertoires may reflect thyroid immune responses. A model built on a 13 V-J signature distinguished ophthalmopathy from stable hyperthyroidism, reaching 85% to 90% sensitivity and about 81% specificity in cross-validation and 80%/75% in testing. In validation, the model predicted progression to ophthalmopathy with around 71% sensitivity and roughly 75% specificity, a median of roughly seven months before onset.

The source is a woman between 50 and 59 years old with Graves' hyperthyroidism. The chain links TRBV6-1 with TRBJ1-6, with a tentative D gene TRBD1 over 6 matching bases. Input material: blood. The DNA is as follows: TGTGCCAGCACAGCAGGGGAATCACCCCTCCACTTT. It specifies CASTAGESPLHF.